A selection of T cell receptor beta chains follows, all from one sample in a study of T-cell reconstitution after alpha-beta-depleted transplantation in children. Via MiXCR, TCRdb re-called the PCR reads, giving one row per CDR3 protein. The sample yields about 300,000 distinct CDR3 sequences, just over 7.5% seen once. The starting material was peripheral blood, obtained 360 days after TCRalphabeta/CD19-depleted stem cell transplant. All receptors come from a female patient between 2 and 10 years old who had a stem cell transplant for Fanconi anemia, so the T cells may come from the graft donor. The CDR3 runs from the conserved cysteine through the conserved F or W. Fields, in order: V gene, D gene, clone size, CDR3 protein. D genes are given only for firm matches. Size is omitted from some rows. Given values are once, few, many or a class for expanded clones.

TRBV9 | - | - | CASSAGPGTQYF
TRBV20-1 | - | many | CSASGRTWTDTQYF
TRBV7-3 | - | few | CASSLTRITGYGYTF
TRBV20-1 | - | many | CSARVGTLSSGANVLTF
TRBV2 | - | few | CAISYWGSTDTQYF
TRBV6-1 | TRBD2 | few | CASSEALQLAGNTDTQYF
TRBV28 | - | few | CASSLSKLNTEAFF
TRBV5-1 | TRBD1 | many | CASSWGQATNTEAFF
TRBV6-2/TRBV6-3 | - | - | CASSYSGGRGAFF
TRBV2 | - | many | CASSVRTLETQYF
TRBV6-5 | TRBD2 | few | CASRYAGANTGELFF